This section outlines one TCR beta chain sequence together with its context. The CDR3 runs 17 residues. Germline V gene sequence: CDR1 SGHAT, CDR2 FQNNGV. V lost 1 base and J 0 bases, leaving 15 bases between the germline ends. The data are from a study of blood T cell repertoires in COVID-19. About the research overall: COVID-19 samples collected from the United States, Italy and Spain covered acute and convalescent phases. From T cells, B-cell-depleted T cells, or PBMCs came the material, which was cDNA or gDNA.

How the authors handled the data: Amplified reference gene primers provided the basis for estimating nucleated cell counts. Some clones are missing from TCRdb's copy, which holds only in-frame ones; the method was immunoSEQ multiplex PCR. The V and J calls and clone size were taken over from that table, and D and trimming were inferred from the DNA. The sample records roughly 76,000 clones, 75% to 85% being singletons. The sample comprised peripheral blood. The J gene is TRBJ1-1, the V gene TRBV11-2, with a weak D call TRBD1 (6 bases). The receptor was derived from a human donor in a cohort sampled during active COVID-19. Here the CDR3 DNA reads TGTGCCAGCAGCTTAGGTGGGGGCGCGGGGGTGAACACTGAAGCTTTCTTT. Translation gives CASSLGGGAGVNTEAFF.